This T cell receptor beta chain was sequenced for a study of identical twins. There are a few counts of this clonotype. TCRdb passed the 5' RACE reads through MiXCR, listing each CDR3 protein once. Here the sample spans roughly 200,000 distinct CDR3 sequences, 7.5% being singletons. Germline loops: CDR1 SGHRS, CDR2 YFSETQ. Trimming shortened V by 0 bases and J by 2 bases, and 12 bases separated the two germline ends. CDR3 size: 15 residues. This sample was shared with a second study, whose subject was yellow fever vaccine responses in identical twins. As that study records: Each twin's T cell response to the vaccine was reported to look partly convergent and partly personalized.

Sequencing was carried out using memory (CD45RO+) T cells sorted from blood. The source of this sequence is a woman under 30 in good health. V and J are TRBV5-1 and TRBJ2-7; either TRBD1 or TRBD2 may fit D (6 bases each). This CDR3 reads CASSLGGAQPYEQYF. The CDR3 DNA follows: TGCGCCAGCAGCTTGGGGGGGGCCCAGCCCTACGAGCAGTACTTC.